The 3 T cell receptor beta chains in this list originate from one sample, sequenced in a study of shared clonotypes between healthy human individuals. Sequencing used immunoSEQ multiplex PCR; TCRdb keeps in-frame clones, though not all of them. Here the sample spans under 1 million clones, 80% to 95% being singletons. Naive-designated CD8 cells lacked CD45RO, were positively enriched for CCR7, and omitted terminally differentiated effector memory CD45RA+ cells. Input material: naive CD8+ T cells sorted from blood. All receptors come from a man aged 25-45 years in good health.

CDR3 region: CASSLGRFQNEQYF. The CDR3 bases are TGTGCCAGCAGCTTGGGACGATTCCAGAACGAGCAGTACTTC. V and J are TRBV5-6 and TRBJ2-7; D is unresolved. This CDR3 is 14 amino acids long. Trimming cost V 0 bases and J 5 bases, with 12 bases left between them. In germline, CDR1 is SGHDT, CDR2 YYEEEE. Based on the CDR3 plus reference TRBV5-6 and TRBJ2-7, the full variable domain is DAGVTQSPTHLIKTRGQQVTLRCSPKSGHDTVSWYQQALGQGPQFIFQYYEEEERQRGNFPDRFSGHQFPNYSSELNVNALLLGDSALYLCASSLGRFQNEQYFGPGTRLTVT.

The chain links TRBV27 to TRBJ1-5, with unresolved D. The CDR3 consists of 16 residues. Germline V lookup: CDR1 MNHEY, CDR2 SMNVEV (reference sequence). V was pared by 5 bases and J by 1 base, with 15 bases between. CDR3 nucleotides: TGTGCCAGCAGTCTCACTGGAGGGCCCAGCAATCAGCCCCAGCATTTT. Its protein is CASSLTGGPSNQPQHF.

The J gene is TRBJ2-1, the V gene TRBV29-1; D is possibly TRBD1 (5 bases). Between the trimmed V and J ends, which lost 0 bases and 7 bases, there was a span of 10 bases. Germline values: CDR1 SQVTM, CDR2 ANQGSEA. This CDR3 contains 13 residues. CDR3 in amino acids: CSVEDRTQNEQFF. DNA of the CDR3: TGCAGCGTTGAAGATCGGACACAGAATGAGCAGTTCTTC.